A single sample gave rise to the 27 T cell receptor beta chains below, sequenced in a study of graft-versus-host responses after intestinal transplantation. Graft samples were processed, releasing intraepithelial and lamina propria lymphocytes. Only in-frame clones appear in the TCRdb table, and some are missing; sequencing was by immunoSEQ multiplex PCR. The sample includes some 66,000 clones, roughly 89% of them seen just once. Sequencing was performed on ileum tissue, taken 350 to 400 days after transplant. Source of these receptors: a human patient who received an intestinal transplant, so some T cells may come from the graft donor.

V usage is TRBV7-2 and J usage is TRBJ2-5; D uncertain. The germline CDR1 and CDR2 sequences are SGHTA and FQGNSA. V gave up 1 base and J gave up 4 bases, with 16 bases separating them. The CDR3 has 16 amino acids. The CDR3, as DNA: TGTGCCAGCAGCTTAGAGGGTGGGCTCCTTGGAGAGACCCAGTACTTC. Encoded protein: CASSLEGGLLGETQYF.

V usage is TRBV11-3 and J usage is TRBJ1-1; D ambiguous. V was shortened by 0 bases and J by 5 bases, with 7 bases between the two germline ends. The CDR3 extends over 13 amino acids. Germline CDR1 reads SGHNT; CDR2 reads YENEEA. The CDR3 loop reads CASSLDGGTEAFF. For the CDR3, the DNA is TGTGCCAGCAGCTTAGATGGAGGAACTGAAGCTTTCTTT.

In this sample, this clone turned up once. This chain joins TRBV6-6 and TRBJ1-2; D unclear. V shed 2 bases and J shed 6 bases, with 13 bases lying between them. The CDR3 length is 14 residues. Per the germline V gene, CDR1 is MNHNY and CDR2 is SVGAGI (reference sequence). CDR3 loop: CASSYTRSPDGYTF. The CDR3 DNA is TGTGCCAGCAGTTACACGAGGTCACCGGATGGCTACACCTTC.

This clone was seen a few times. The J gene is TRBJ2-6, the V gene TRBV5-4; D gene ambiguous. Trimming took 2 bases from V and 0 from J, leaving 9 bases between them. There are 16 residues in the CDR3. Germline CDR1 is SGHNT and CDR2 is YYREEE (reference sequence). CDR3 in DNA: TGTGCCAGCAGCTTACCGGTTTTCTCTGGGGCCAACGTCCTGACTTTC. This translates into CASSLPVFSGANVLTF. Supplemented by reference TRBV5-4 and TRBJ2-6, the full variable domain reads ETGVTQSPTHLIKTRGQQVTLRCSSQSGHNTVSWYQQALGQGPQFIFQYYREEENGRGNFPPRFSGLQFPNYSSELNVNALELDDSALYLCASSLPVFSGANVLTFGAGSRLTVL.

The V and J genes are TRBV27 and TRBJ2-2; tentative D call: TRBD1 (6 bases). Germline V lookup: CDR1 MNHEY, CDR2 SMNVEV (reference sequence). The ends were cut back, 5 bases at V and 8 bases at J, with 12 bases in the middle. The CDR3 consists of 13 residues. The DNA for the CDR3 is TGTGCCAGCAGTACGCACAGGGAAGGGGAGCTGTTTTTT. Protein sequence: CASSTHREGELFF.

The chain couples TRBV7-9 to TRBJ1-1; D gene unclear. The CDR3 has 12 amino acids. Per germline, CDR1 SEHNR and CDR2 FQNEAQ (reference sequence). The V end lost 3 bases, the J end lost 4 bases, and 6 bases lay between the germline ends. The CDR3 DNA reads TGTGCCAGCAGCTTGGGAATCACTGAAGCTTTCTTT. It translates to CASSLGITEAFF.

The CDR3 nucleotides are TGCAGCGTTGTTCCCTTAGAGGTCCATGGGACCCAGTACTTC. It yields the protein CSVVPLEVHGTQYF. The chain uses TRBV29-1 and TRBJ2-5, with D unclear. This CDR3 is built from 14 residues. Trimming shortened V by 4 bases and J by 7 bases, and 19 bases separated the two germline ends. Germline lookup yields CDR1 SQVTM and CDR2 ANQGSEA.

This chain joins TRBV5-1 and TRBJ2-3; 8 nucleotides line up with TRBD2. V was pared by 7 bases and J by 4 bases, with 5 bases of the junction left unmatched. The germline gives CDR1 SGHRS, CDR2 YFSETQ. The CDR3 consists of 13 residues. CDR3 residues: CASATGGPDTQYF. The DNA for the CDR3 is TGCGCCAGCGCTACGGGGGGGCCAGATACGCAGTATTTT.

The chain links TRBV25-1 to TRBJ1-3, with D perhaps TRBD1 (5 bases). The CDR3 is 16 residues long. V lost 4 bases and J 0 bases, leaving 13 bases between the germline ends. The V gene's germline CDR1 is MGHDK and CDR2 SYGVNS. The CDR3 region is CASSALDSYSGNTIYF. The DNA for the CDR3 is TGTGCCAGCAGTGCCCTTGACAGCTACTCTGGAAACACCATATATTTT.

In DNA form, the CDR3 reads TGTGCCAGCAGCGTAGCGGGGGCGACAGGCGGAGAGACCCAGTACTTC. Protein product: CASSVAGATGGETQYF. The gene calls are TRBV9 and TRBJ2-5; D possibly matches TRBD1 or TRBD2 (6 bases each). CDR1 is SGDLS and CDR2 is YYNGEE in the germline V gene. Trimming took 0 bases from V and 4 from J, leaving 16 bases between them. CDR3 length equals 16 residues.

The genes are TRBV7-6 and TRBJ2-3; D tentatively fits TRBD1 or TRBD2 (5 bases each). Trimming removed 0 bases from V and 2 bases from J, with 6 bases in between. The CDR3 covers 14 residues. Germline values: CDR1 SGHVS, CDR2 FNYEAQ. The CDR3 loop reads CASSLAGTTDTQYF. The CDR3 bases are TGTGCCAGCAGCTTAGCGGGGACCACAGATACGCAGTATTTT. The variable domain in full, with the rest retrieved from reference TRBV7-6 and TRBJ2-3, is GAGVSQSPRYKVTKRGQDVALRCDPISGHVSLYWYRQALGQGPEFLTYFNYEAQQDKSGLPNDRFSAERPEGSISTLTIQRTEQRDSAMYRCASSLAGTTDTQYFGPGTRLTVL.

The V and J genes are TRBV4-1 and TRBJ2-3; perhaps TRBD2 as D (5 bases). Between the trimmed V and J ends, which lost 5 bases and 5 bases, there was a span of 8 bases. Germline-derived CDR1 and CDR2 are MGHRA and YSYEKL. CDR3 size: 12 residues. Written as DNA, the CDR3 is TGCGCCAGCAGCTCGGAGGAAGATACGCAGTATTTT. It specifies CASSSEEDTQYF.

This chain joins TRBV5-4 and TRBJ1-2, with TRBD1 identical over 9 bases. The CDR3 runs 14 residues. Losses at the gene ends were 1 base for V and 4 bases for J; bases not matched to a gene: 2. Germline V gives CDR1 SGHNT, CDR2 YYREEE (reference sequence). The CDR3 coding sequence is TGTGCCAGCAGCTTGACAGGGGGCGCCTATGGCTACACCTTC. It encodes CASSLTGGAYGYTF. The full variable domain, its missing parts supplied by reference TRBV5-4 and TRBJ1-2, is ETGVTQSPTHLIKTRGQQVTLRCSSQSGHNTVSWYQQALGQGPQFIFQYYREEENGRGNFPPRFSGLQFPNYSSELNVNALELDDSALYLCASSLTGGAYGYTFGSGTRLTVV.

The chain joins TRBV6-4 to TRBJ2-3, with TRBD1 identical over 7 bases. Germline CDR1 and CDR2: MRHNA and SNTAGT. V gave up 3 bases and J gave up 7 bases; unmatched junction bases: 7. This CDR3 is built from 14 residues. As DNA, the CDR3 is TGTGCCAGCAGTGATCCCGGGACAGATCATACGCAGTATTTT. It translates to CASSDPGTDHTQYF.

The chain couples TRBV11-2 to TRBJ1-6; 8 positions agree with TRBD1. The V and J ends lost 3 bases and 8 bases, in that order; junction bases with no gene match: 3. Germline-derived CDR1 and CDR2 are SGHAT and FQNNGV. The CDR3 runs to 14 residues. DNA for the CDR3: TGTGCCAGCAGCTTTTCAGGGGGCGATTCACCCCTCCACTTT. It specifies CASSFSGGDSPLHF.

This chain links TRBV2 with TRBJ2-2; 8 nucleotides agree with TRBD2. Germline assignment: CDR1 SNHLY and CDR2 FYNNEI. V dropped 6 bases and J dropped 4; count of bases not matched to a gene: 13. This CDR3 comprises 17 residues. CDR3 in amino acids: CASSRPRSGGLTGELFF. CDR3 bases: TGTGCCAGCAGCCGCCCTCGGAGCGGGGGTCTCACCGGGGAGCTGTTTTTT.

The chain carries TRBV5-6 and TRBJ1-4, with D perhaps matching TRBD1 (5 bases). The CDR3 length is 17 residues. Trimming removed 0 bases from V and 7 bases from J, with 19 bases in between. Germline V gives CDR1 SGHDT, CDR2 YYEEEE. CDR3 amino acids: CASSLDGTGRYGEKLFF. The CDR3, as DNA: TGTGCCAGCAGCTTGGATGGGACGGGGAGGTATGGTGAAAAACTGTTTTTT.

The chain employs TRBV19 and TRBJ2-1; 9 nucleotides match TRBD1. The CDR3 totals 15 residues. Germline CDR1 is LNHDA and CDR2 is SQIVND (reference sequence). The V and J ends lost 3 bases and 6 bases, in that order; junction bases with no gene match: 6. The CDR3 is CASSIWDREGNEQFF. In nucleotides, the CDR3 is TGTGCCAGTAGTATTTGGGACAGGGAGGGCAATGAGCAGTTCTTC.

The chain recombines TRBV29-1 with TRBJ2-1; D might be TRBD1 (6 bases). The germline gives CDR1 SQVTM, CDR2 ANQGSEA. The CDR3 length is 14 residues. Trimming took off 6 bases at V and 3 bases at J, with 15 bases between the two ends. CDR3 sequence: CSVHGLTGYNEQFF. Written as DNA, the CDR3 is TGCAGCGTCCATGGGCTGACAGGCTACAATGAGCAGTTCTTC.

The chain carries TRBV7-2 and TRBJ1-6; tentatively, D is TRBD1 (5 bases). Trimming pared 5 bases from V and 7 bases from J, leaving 15 bases between. Germline CDR1 SGHTA, CDR2 FQGNSA. The length of the CDR3 is 15 residues. CDR3: CASSRSPQENSPLHF. CDR3 bases: TGTGCCAGCAGCAGGTCCCCACAGGAGAATTCACCCCTCCACTTT.

The CDR3 region is CASGTDQPQHF. In nucleotides, the CDR3 is TGTGCCAGCGGGACTGATCAGCCCCAGCATTTT. The chain recombines TRBV21-1 with TRBJ1-5. TRBV21-1 is flagged as a pseudogene. The CDR3 runs 11 residues.

This clone was counted a few times. The gene calls are TRBV10-2 and TRBJ1-3; D gene uncertain. The V end was cut by 8 bases, the J end by 1 base, with 6 bases between. The CDR3 runs 12 residues. Germline-derived CDR1 and CDR2 are WSHSY and SAAADI. The CDR3 sequence: CASAVSGNTIYF. The DNA of the CDR3 is TGCGCCAGCGCCGTATCTGGAAACACCATATATTTT.

This clone has only one observation. The gene calls are TRBV6-5 and TRBJ1-5; no firm D call. V dropped 10 bases and J dropped 9 bases, with 19 bases sitting between them. The germline CDR1 and CDR2 sequences are MNHEY and SVGAGI. CDR3 length: 13 amino acids. CDR3 DNA: TGTGCCATCGTCCGAATTCAAGGTCGGCCCCAGCATTTT. As protein: CAIVRIQGRPQHF.

This clone was seen only once. J is TRBJ2-3 and V is TRBV28, with D perhaps matching TRBD2 (6 bases). Trimming took 3 bases from V and 5 from J, leaving 18 bases between them. The CDR3 totals 16 residues. CDR1 is MDHEN, CDR2 SYDVKM, per germline. CDR3 sequence (DNA): TGTGCCAGCAGTTTGAGGCGGGAAGAGTTAGTAGATACGCAGTATTTT. Translating it yields CASSLRREELVDTQYF. Filled out from reference TRBV28 and TRBJ2-3, the complete variable domain reads DVKVTQSSRYLVKRTGEKVFLECVQDMDHENMFWYRQDPGLGLRLIYFSYDVKMKEKGDIPEGYSVSREKKERFSLILESASTNQTSMYLCASSLRREELVDTQYFGPGTRLTVL.

The chain has TRBV23-1 and TRBJ1-6; D is ambiguous. TRBV23-1 is assigned to the ORF class and has an uncertain function. The V and J ends lost 8 bases and 1 base respectively, with 21 bases between them. The CDR3 has 18 amino acids. In DNA form, the CDR3 reads TGCGCCAGCTTACCTAGAGCAGTAGTGGGGTCCTATAATTCACCCCTCCACTTT. Its protein product is CASLPRAVVGSYNSPLHF.

The rearrangement joins TRBV11-2 to TRBJ1-1; D is possibly TRBD1 (6 bases). Between the trimmed V and J ends, which lost 5 bases and 3 bases, there was a span of 16 bases. The CDR3 is 15 amino acids. Germline CDR1 reads SGHAT; CDR2 reads FQNNGV. The CDR3 here is CASSNSHTGYTEAFF. The CDR3 DNA reads as TGTGCCAGCAGCAACTCACATACAGGGTACACTGAAGCTTTCTTT.

CDR3 protein: CASSRGGETQYF. CDR3 DNA sequence: TGTGCCAGCAGTAGGGGGGGAGAGACCCAGTACTTC. The genes are TRBV7-9 and TRBJ2-5; D may be TRBD2 (7 bases). There are 12 residues in the CDR3. Germline loops: CDR1 SEHNR, CDR2 FQNEAQ (reference sequence). Deletions cut 6 bases from V and 4 bases from J, with 9 bases between.